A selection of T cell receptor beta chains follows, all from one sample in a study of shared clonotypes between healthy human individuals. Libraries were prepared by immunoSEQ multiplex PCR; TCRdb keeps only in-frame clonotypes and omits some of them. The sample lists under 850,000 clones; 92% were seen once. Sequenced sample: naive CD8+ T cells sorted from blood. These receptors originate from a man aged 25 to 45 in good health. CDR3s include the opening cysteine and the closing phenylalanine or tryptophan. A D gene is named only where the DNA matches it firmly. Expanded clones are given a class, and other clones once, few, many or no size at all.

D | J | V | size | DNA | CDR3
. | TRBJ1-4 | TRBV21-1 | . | TGTGCCAGCAGCATAGGACAGGGAATGGTAAAACTGTTTTTT | CASSIGQGMVKLFF
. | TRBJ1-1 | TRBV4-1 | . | TGCGCCAGCAGCCAAGGGGGGCTTGAAGCTTTCTTT | CASSQGGLEAFF
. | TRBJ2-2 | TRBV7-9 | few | TGTGCCAGCAGCCCAGGGTCCCGGGAGCTGTTTTTT | CASSPGSRELFF
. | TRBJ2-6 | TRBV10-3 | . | TGTGCCATCAAGTCAGGCTCTGGGGCCAACGTCCTGACTTTC | CAIKSGSGANVLTF
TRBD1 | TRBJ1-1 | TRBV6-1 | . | TGTGCCAGCAGTGAAGGACAGGGGATGAACACTGAAGCTTTCTTT | CASSEGQGMNTEAFF
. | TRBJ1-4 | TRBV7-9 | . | TGTGCCAGCAGCTTAGGAGTAGGGGTGAGAGTTTTT | CASSLGVGVRVF
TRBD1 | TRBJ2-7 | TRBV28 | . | TGTGCCAGCAGCTCCGGGACAGGGCCCTACGAGCAGTACTTC | CASSSGTGPYEQYF
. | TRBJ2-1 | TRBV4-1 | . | TGCGCCAGCAGCCAAGATAAGCCCCCCCAGCCCTACAATGAGCAGTTCTTC | CASSQDKPPQPYNEQFF
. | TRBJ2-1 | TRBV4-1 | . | TGCGCCAGCAGCCAAGATGTGCTCGAGCAGTTCTTC | CASSQDVLEQFF
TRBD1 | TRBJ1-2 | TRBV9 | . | TGTGCCAGCAGCGGATCTTACAGGGGTACTAACTATGGCTACACCTTC | CASSGSYRGTNYGYTF
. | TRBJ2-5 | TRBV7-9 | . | TGTGCCAGCAGCTTAGTAGGAGTCGGGACAACTCTCAGGGAGGAGACCCAGTACTTC | CASSLVGVGTTLREETQYF
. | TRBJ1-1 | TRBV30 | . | TGTGCCTGGACGGCCGTGACTAACACTGAAGCTTTCTTT | CAWTAVTNTEAFF
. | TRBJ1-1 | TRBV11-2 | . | TGTGCCAGCAGCTTAGTTATCGCGGGTAACACTGAAGCTTTCTTT | CASSLVIAGNTEAFF
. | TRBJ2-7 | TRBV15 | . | TGTGCCACCAGCAGAGAAGAGGGACTCTATGCCTACGAGCAGTACTTC | CATSREEGLYAYEQYF
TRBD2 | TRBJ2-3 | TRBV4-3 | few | TGCGCCAGCAGTCCTATGACAGCGGGGTACACAGATACGCAGTATTTT | CASSPMTAGYTDTQYF
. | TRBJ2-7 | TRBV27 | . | TGTGCCAGCAGTCCGATCATCACCAGGGACTACGAGCAGTACTTC | CASSPIITRDYEQYF
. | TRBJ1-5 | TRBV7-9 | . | TGTGCCAGCAGCTTACTTAATCAGCCCCAGCATTTT | CASSLLNQPQHF
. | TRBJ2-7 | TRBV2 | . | TGTGCCAGCTGCATCCCTGCAGGGAGGAACGAGCAGTACTTC | CASCIPAGRNEQYF
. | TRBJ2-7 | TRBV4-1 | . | TGCGCCAGCAGCTCCCGAGACATCTGGAGCTCCTACGAGCAGTACTTC | CASSSRDIWSSYEQYF
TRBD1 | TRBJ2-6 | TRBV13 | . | TGTGCCAGCAGCTTAGGGACAGGGGGAACTGCTGGGGCCAACGTCCTGACTTTC | CASSLGTGGTAGANVLTF
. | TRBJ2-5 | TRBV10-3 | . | TGTGCCATCACCGACCTGACCCAAGAGACCCAGTACTTC | CAITDLTQETQYF
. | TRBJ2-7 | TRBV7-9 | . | TGTGCCAGCAGTCACCCCGAAACGGGTGCCCGCTACGAGCAGTACTTC | CASSHPETGARYEQYF
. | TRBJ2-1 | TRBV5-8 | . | TGTGCCAGCAGCTTGGATAGTAGCGGATACAATGAGCAGTTCTTC | CASSLDSSGYNEQFF
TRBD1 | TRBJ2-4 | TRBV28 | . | TGTGCCAGCAGTTCCACTTCGGGACAGGGGGTCTTAACCAAAAACATTCAGTACTTC | CASSSTSGQGVLTKNIQYF
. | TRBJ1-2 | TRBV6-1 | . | TGTGCCAGCAAAAACAGGGATGTCTATGGCTACACCTTC | CASKNRDVYGYTF
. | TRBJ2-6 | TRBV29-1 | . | TGCAGCGTTGAACTGGACAACTCTTACTCTGGGGCCAACGTCCTGACTTTC | CSVELDNSYSGANVLTF
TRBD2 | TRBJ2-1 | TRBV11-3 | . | TGTGCCAGCAGCTTGACTAGCGCCAACAATGAGCAGTTCTTC | CASSLTSANNEQFF
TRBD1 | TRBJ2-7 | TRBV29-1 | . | TGCAGCGTCCTCCGCCGGGACAGGGTCTACGAGCAGTACTTC | CSVLRRDRVYEQYF
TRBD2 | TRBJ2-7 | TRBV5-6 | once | TGTGCCAGCAGCTTGGGACTAGCGGGAGGGTCGATCTACGAGCAGTACTTC | CASSLGLAGGSIYEQYF
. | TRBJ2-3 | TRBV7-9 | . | TGTGCCAGCAGCTTAGAGGGGGGGCTAGATGAGTATTTT | CASSLEGGLDEYF
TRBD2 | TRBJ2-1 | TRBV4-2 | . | TGTGCCAGCAGCCAAGCGGGAGGGACCGAGCAGTTCTTC | CASSQAGGTEQFF
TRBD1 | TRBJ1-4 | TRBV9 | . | TGTGCCAGCAGCGTAGCCGACAGGGGCGCTGAAAAACTGTTTTTT | CASSVADRGAEKLFF
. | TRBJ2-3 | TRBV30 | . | TGTGCCTGGGACCAGGGAGTTAAGGGCCCAGATACGCAGTATTTT | CAWDQGVKGPDTQYF
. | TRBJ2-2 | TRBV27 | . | TGTGCCAGCAGCTCAGCAGGGGAGCTGTTTTTT | CASSSAGELFF
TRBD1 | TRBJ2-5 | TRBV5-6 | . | TGTGCCAGCAGCTCTCTCGGTCAGGGGGCCACTTTGTACCAAGAGACCCAGTACTTC | CASSSLGQGATLYQETQYF
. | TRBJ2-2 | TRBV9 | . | TGTGCCAGCAGCGCCCATAGGGGAGATTACACCGGGGAGCTGTTTTTT | CASSAHRGDYTGELFF
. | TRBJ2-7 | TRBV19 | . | TGTGCCAGTAGTATAGGGCCCGGGACTCCCTACGAGCAGTACTTC | CASSIGPGTPYEQYF
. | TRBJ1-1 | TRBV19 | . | TGTGCCAGTAGTAACCGGGACCAGTCTGAAGCTTTCTTT | CASSNRDQSEAFF
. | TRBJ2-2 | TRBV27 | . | TGTGCCAGCAGTTTAGGTAGCGCGGATCCCGGGGAGCTGTTTTTT | CASSLGSADPGELFF
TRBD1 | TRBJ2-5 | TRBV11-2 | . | TGTGCCAGCAGCCCCGCACCTGCGACAGGGGCCCAAGAGACCCAGTACTTC | CASSPAPATGAQETQYF
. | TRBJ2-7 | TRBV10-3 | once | TGTGCCATCAGTGAGATCCCCGAGGGGCACTACGAGCAGTACTTC | CAISEIPEGHYEQYF
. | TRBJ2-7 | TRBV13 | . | TGTGCCAGCAGCTTAGTGGGGGAGGACGAGCAGTACTTC | CASSLVGEDEQYF
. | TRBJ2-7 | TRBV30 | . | TGTGCCTGGGCGGAGGGGGCCGGCTCCTACGAGCAGTACTTC | CAWAEGAGSYEQYF
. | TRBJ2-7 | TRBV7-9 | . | TGTGCCAGCAGCTCCGACAGTCAGCAGTACTTC | CASSSDSQQYF
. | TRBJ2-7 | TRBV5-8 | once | TGTGCCAGCAGCCAGACAGGTTACGAGCAGTACTTC | CASSQTGYEQYF
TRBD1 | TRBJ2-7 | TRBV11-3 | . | TGTGCCAGCAGCTTAGCCGGGACAGAACCCTACGAGCAGTACTTC | CASSLAGTEPYEQYF
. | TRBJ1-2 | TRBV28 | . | TGTGCCAGCAGTTTGTCGGGGGTTGGCTATGGCTACACCTTC | CASSLSGVGYGYTF
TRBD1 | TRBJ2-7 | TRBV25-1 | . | TGTGCCAGCAGTGATGGGACAGGGGCATACTCCTACGAGCAGTACTTC | CASSDGTGAYSYEQYF
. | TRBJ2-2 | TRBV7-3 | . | TGTGCCAGCAGCTTAACCCGGGACACTGGGGCTACGAACACCGGGGAGCTGTTTTTT | CASSLTRDTGATNTGELFF
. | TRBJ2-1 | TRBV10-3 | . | TGTGCCATCAGTGTTGGGGCAGACTACAATGAGCAGTTCTTC | CAISVGADYNEQFF
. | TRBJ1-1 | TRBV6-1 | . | TGTGCCAGCAGGTTTCGAGACACATCGAACACTGAAGCTTTCTTT | CASRFRDTSNTEAFF
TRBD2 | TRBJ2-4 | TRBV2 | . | TGTGCCAGCAGTGACCGGGGCCGGGAGGGCAAAAACATTCAGTACTTC | CASSDRGREGKNIQYF